The 18 T cell receptor beta chains below all came from one sample that was sequenced in a study of tumor and adjacent non-tumor tissue in lung cancer. The template was RNA from unsorted bulk tissue. A modified ARM-PCR protocol with three rounds of nested PCR amplified TCRbeta. TCRdb re-analysed the multiplex PCR reads in MiXCR, keeping a single row per CDR3 protein. The repertoire holds approximately 150,000 distinct CDR3 sequences, with approximately 64% as singletons. The sequencing input was lung tumor tissue. The source of these receptors is a man in his 60s with small cell lung cancer.

Concerning this clonotype: At one boundary the junction diverges from the germline segment, which might be a read error. The V gene is TRBV11-2, the J gene TRBJ1-1; D is uncertain. The CDR3 length is 13 residues. Germline lookup yields CDR1 SGHAT and CDR2 FQNNGV. CDR3 residues: CASNLLGNTEGFF. DNA of the CDR3: TGTGCCAGCAACTTACTAGGGAACACTGAAGGTTTCTTT.

The chain employs TRBV5-6 and TRBJ2-1, with unresolved D. V was pared by 6 bases and J by 4 bases, with 11 bases between. Germline assignment: CDR1 SGHDT and CDR2 YYEEEE. The CDR3 has 13 residues. This chain's CDR3 is CASILWSYNEQFF. The CDR3 DNA sequence: TGTGCCAGCATACTGTGGTCTTACAATGAGCAGTTCTTC.

This clonotype was found once. This may arise from a read error, as a much more abundant clone is one base away. The chain combines TRBV20-1 with TRBJ2-1; possibly TRBD2 for D (6 bases). Trimming took 0 bases from V and 8 from J, leaving 20 bases between them. Germline CDR1 is DFQATT and CDR2 is SNEGSKA (reference sequence). The CDR3 is made up of 16 amino acids. CDR3 bases: TGCAGTGCTAGAGATTGGGCTAGCGTGAGGGTCGATGAGCAGTTCTTC. The encoded protein is CSARDWASVRVDEQFF.

This chain links TRBV28 with TRBJ2-1; D is undetermined. Looked up from germline, CDR1 is MDHEN and CDR2 is SYDVKM. Trimming removed 9 bases at V and 0 bases at J, with 18 bases between. The CDR3 length is 16 residues. The CDR3 loop is CASRSVVRNSYNEQFF. CDR3 coding DNA: TGTGCCAGTAGGTCGGTGGTAAGGAACTCCTACAATGAGCAGTTCTTC.

With respect to this clonotype: A much larger clonotype is one base distant, so this may be a read error. V is TRBV5-5 and J is TRBJ1-5; 7 nucleotides align to TRBD1. Per germline, CDR1 SGHKS and CDR2 YYEKEE (reference sequence). The CDR3 loop spans 15 amino acids. Written as DNA, the CDR3 is TGTGCCAGCAGCATCGGGGACAGCATCAATCAGCGCCAGCATTTT. It specifies CASSIGDSINQRQHF.

With regard to this clonotype: A read error may be the cause here, since a much bigger clone is one base away. V is TRBV20-1 and J is TRBJ2-7; D possibly matches TRBD1 or TRBD2 (5 bases each). CDR3 length: 13 residues. CDR1 is DFQATT, CDR2 SNEGSKA, per germline (reference sequence). The CDR3 reads CSARGRGAYEHYF. CDR3 coding DNA: TGCAGTGCTAGGGGGAGAGGGGCCTACGAGCACTACTTC.

This clonotype was seen a handful of times. V and J are TRBV4-1 and TRBJ2-1, with 9 bases fitting TRBD2. V shed 4 bases, J shed 2 bases, and the junction held 6 bases outside the gene matches. The CDR3 contains 16 residues. Germline V gene lookup returns CDR1 MGHRA and CDR2 YSYEKL. CDR3 coding DNA: TGCGCCAGCAGCCGACTAGCGGCGACGACCTACAATGAGCAGTTCTTC. Its translation: CASSRLAATTYNEQFF.

A note on this clonotype: Likely a read error: the CDR3 ends without its conserved phenylalanine or tryptophan. The chain couples TRBV11-1 to TRBJ1-1; TRBD1 matches at 7 bases. Trimming took 1 base from V and 4 from J; bases not matched to a gene: 15. Per germline, CDR1 SGHAT and CDR2 FQDESV (reference sequence). The CDR3 extends over 18 amino acids. CDR3 in amino acids: CASSLGAAQGLRSTEAFY. The DNA of the CDR3 is TGTGCCAGCAGCTTAGGGGCCGCACAGGGGTTACGTTCCACTGAAGCTTTCTAT.

This clonotype turned up a few times. A much more abundant neighbour one base away suggests this may be a read error. The chain couples TRBV20-1 to TRBJ1-2, with 7 positions matching TRBD1. Germline CDR1 reads DFQATT; CDR2 reads SNEGSKA (reference sequence). This CDR3 spans 14 amino acids. Trimming took 2 bases from V and 4 from J; bases not matched to a gene: 7. The CDR3 spells CSARPDDRVYGYTF. The CDR3 bases are TGCAGTGCTAGACCCGACGACAGGGTCTATGGCTACACCTTC.

The V and J genes are TRBV6-1 and TRBJ2-7; 7 bases agree with TRBD2. Germline loops: CDR1 MNHNS, CDR2 SASEGT. Trimming cost V 4 bases and J 9 bases; bases outside gene matches: 9. CDR3 length: 13 amino acids. This chain's CDR3 is CASSAAGDRMQYV. The CDR3 region has the DNA TGTGCCAGCAGTGCCGCGGGAGATAGAATGCAGTACGTC.

Of note for this clonotype: The junction departs from germline at one end; a sequencing error may be responsible. The chain links TRBV11-2 to TRBJ2-1; D call uncertain. This CDR3 is built from 15 residues. Germline CDR1 and CDR2: SGHAT and FQNNGV. The CDR3 sequence: CVSSVAGYSSNEQFF. For the CDR3, the DNA is TGTGTCAGCAGTGTAGCTGGGTACTCTTCCAATGAGCAGTTCTTC. Looking up the rest from reference TRBV11-2 and TRBJ2-1 gives the full variable domain: EAGVAQSPRYKIIEKRQSVAFWCNPISGHATLYWYQQILGQGPKLLIQFQNNGVVDDSQLPKDRFSAERLKGVDSTLKIQPAKLEDSAVYLCVSSVAGYSSNEQFFGPGTRLTVL.

This clonotype was seen a few times. One base away lies a much larger clone, so this may be a sequencing read error. The chain combines TRBV13 with TRBJ1-1; D possibly corresponds to TRBD1 (6 bases). Per germline, CDR1 PRHDT and CDR2 FYEKMQ (reference sequence). CDR3 length: 14 amino acids. For the CDR3, the DNA is TGTGTCAGCAGCTTAGGATCGGGGGCCAGTGAAGCTTTCTTT. This sequence encodes CVSSLGSGASEAFF. The full variable domain, completed using reference TRBV13 and TRBJ1-1, is AAGVIQSPRHLIKEKRETATLKCYPIPRHDTVYWYQQGPGQDPQFLISFYEKMQSDKGSIPDRFSAQQFSDYHSELNMSSLELGDSALYFCVSSLGSGASEAFFGQGTRLTVV.

This clonotype occurred many times. The rearrangement joins TRBV20-1 to TRBJ2-5; tentative D call: TRBD1 (6 bases). V shed 2 bases and J shed 5 bases, with 6 bases lying between them. The CDR3 is made up of 11 amino acids. CDR1 DFQATT and CDR2 SNEGSKA come from the germline V gene (reference sequence). CDR3 loop: CSARQGETQYF. Here the CDR3 DNA reads TGCAGTGCTAGACAGGGGGAGACCCAGTACTTC.

This sequence joins TRBV13 and TRBJ2-2, with 7 bases that match TRBD2. Trimming cost V 0 bases and J 1 base; bases outside gene matches: 5. The CDR3 length is 17 residues. CDR1 PRHDT and CDR2 FYEKMQ come from the germline V gene (reference sequence). The CDR3 loop is CASSLGRAGVNTGELFF. CDR3 nucleotides: TGTGCCAGCAGCTTAGGCCGGGCGGGAGTGAACACCGGGGAGCTGTTTTTT. Variable domain in full (rest from reference TRBV13 and TRBJ2-2): AAGVIQSPRHLIKEKRETATLKCYPIPRHDTVYWYQQGPGQDPQFLISFYEKMQSDKGSIPDRFSAQQFSDYHSELNMSSLELGDSALYFCASSLGRAGVNTGELFFGEGSRLTVL.

Turning to this clonotype: Mismatch with germline at one junction end may stem from a read error. The chain recombines TRBV6-1 with TRBJ1-1; D unclear. CDR1 and CDR2 from the germline V gene are MNHNS and SASEGT. The CDR3 has 13 amino acids. DNA of the CDR3: TGTTCCAGCAGTGAAGCAGCTTACGCTGAAGCTTTCTTT. Its translation is CSSSEAAYAEAFF.

The chain joins TRBV5-6 to TRBJ2-7; 7 nucleotides line up with TRBD2. V lost 1 base, J lost 1 base, and 11 bases stayed unmatched. The germline CDR1 and CDR2 sequences are SGHDT and YYEEEE. The CDR3 loop spans 17 amino acids. The CDR3, as DNA: TGTGCCAGCAGCTTGCCTGCCGTCGCTAGCGGATCCTACGAGCAGTACTTC. Encoded protein: CASSLPAVASGSYEQYF.

The CDR3 DNA follows: TGTGCCACCAGTGAGCCGGGGGCCACCTACAATGAGCAGTTCTTC. This translates into CATSEPGATYNEQFF. V usage is TRBV24-1 and J usage is TRBJ2-1, with D tentatively TRBD1 or TRBD2 (6 bases each). Germline V gene sequence: CDR1 KGHDR, CDR2 SFDVKD. The CDR3 runs to 15 residues. V shed 4 bases and J shed 2 bases, with 11 bases lying between them.

The chain has TRBV13 and TRBJ1-3; 11 nucleotides match TRBD1. V gave up 4 bases and J gave up 3 bases; unmatched junction bases: 8. Germline CDR1 and CDR2: PRHDT and FYEKMQ (reference sequence). This CDR3 region has 17 residues. For the CDR3, the DNA is TGTGCCAGCAGCTCCGGCGCGGACAGGGGGCTTGGAAACACCATATATTTT. Translated: CASSSGADRGLGNTIYF.